This T cell receptor beta chain came from a study of T cell changes during pregnancy in multiple sclerosis. V lost 6 bases and J lost 2, with 10 bases in between. The CDR3 covers 13 residues. Germline CDR1 is MNHEY and CDR2 is SMNVEV (reference sequence). Profiling relied on immunoSEQ multiplex PCR, and the TCRdb table lists in-frame clones only, not all of them. Among around 69,000 clones listed, roughly nine tenths were seen once. The source was peripheral blood, collected in the third trimester of pregnancy. The chain uses TRBV27 and TRBJ2-5; maybe TRBD1 (5 bases). This sequence was found in a female donor with multiple sclerosis, enrolled in a pregnancy study. Written as DNA, the CDR3 is TGTGCCAGCAGGGCGACAGCACAAGAGACCCAGTACTTC. Residues: CASRATAQETQYF.